The 24 T cell receptor beta chains below all came from one sample that was sequenced in a study of circulating CD8 cells and anti-PD-1 response in melanoma. Each library started from 15 ng of total RNA using the QIAseq Immune Repertoire TCR panel. TCRdb called the reads again in MiXCR, with one record for every CDR3 protein. The data contain some 570 distinct CDR3 sequences, roughly 6.1% of them singletons. From live CD3+CD8+TCRalphabeta+ cells, four PD-1 and/or TIGIT subsets were sorted. Material: CD8+ T cells from PBMCs, obtained at baseline or after one month of anti-PD-1 therapy (not recorded which). Receptors originate from a human donor with melanoma.

This clonotype is termed large. The V and J genes are TRBV19 and TRBJ2-7, with D perhaps given as TRBD1 or TRBD2 (7 bases each). Trimming shortened V by 3 bases and J by 0 bases, and 18 bases separated the two germline ends. The germline V gene has CDR1 LNHDA and CDR2 SQIVND (reference sequence). The CDR3 is 17 residues long. CDR3 nucleotide sequence: TGTGCCAGTAGTATTCGGAAAGGGGGCGGGAGCTCCTACGAGCAGTACTTC. It yields the protein CASSIRKGGGSSYEQYF.

This clonotype is termed medium-sized. The J gene is TRBJ2-5, the V gene TRBV18, with D perhaps matching TRBD1 or TRBD2 (5 bases each). The CDR3 consists of 16 residues. The ends were cut back, 5 bases at V and 1 base at J, with 17 bases in the middle. Germline CDR1 is KGHSH and CDR2 is LQKENI. CDR3 in DNA: TGTGCCAGCTCATTCCCTCCGGGACGGCGCCAAGAGACCCAGTACTTC. This codes for CASSFPPGRRQETQYF.

By sample share, this clonotype is large. The V gene is TRBV2, the J gene TRBJ2-7; D gene unclear. This CDR3 has 13 residues. Trimming shortened V by 6 bases and J by 3 bases, and 12 bases separated the two germline ends. Germline V gene lookup returns CDR1 SNHLY and CDR2 FYNNEI. The CDR3 loop is CASRLGLYYEQYF. The CDR3 nucleotides are TGTGCCAGCAGACTGGGGTTATACTACGAGCAGTACTTC.

This clonotype is termed large. The chain recombines TRBV29-1 with TRBJ2-1; 10 positions match TRBD2. Germline V gene sequence: CDR1 SQVTM, CDR2 ANQGSEA. The J segment lost 3 bases and the V segment lost 1 base, leaving 6 bases of the junction unmatched. This CDR3 spans 16 amino acids. The CDR3 DNA is TGCAGCGTTGAAGGGCTAGCGGGGGTTCACTACAATGAGCAGTTCTTC. It codes for CSVEGLAGVHYNEQFF.

By proportion, this clonotype is large (0.1 to 1%). The CDR3 spells CSAPRDIQETQYF. The DNA for the CDR3 is TGCAGTGCCCCTCGGGACATACAAGAGACCCAGTACTTC. This chain links TRBV20-1 with TRBJ2-5, with D possibly TRBD1 on 6 matching bases. Germline values: CDR1 DFQATT, CDR2 SNEGSKA (reference sequence). This CDR3 spans 13 amino acids. The V end lost 6 bases, the J end lost 2 bases, and 13 bases lay between the germline ends.

There are a few counts of this clonotype. The chain recombines TRBV29-1 with TRBJ2-2; maybe TRBD1 (5 bases). This CDR3 region has 15 residues. Germline V gives CDR1 SQVTM, CDR2 ANQGSEA. V was clipped by 5 bases and J by 0 bases, with 13 bases between them. The CDR3: CSVPRTPSNTGELFF. Here the CDR3 DNA reads TGCAGCGTTCCTCGGACACCTTCGAACACCGGGGAGCTGTTTTTT.

This clonotype is labeled as medium-sized. This chain connects TRBV3-1 to TRBJ2-5; possible D gene TRBD1, 5 bases. Between the trimmed V and J ends, which lost 1 base and 6 bases, there was a span of 15 bases. Germline V gene lookup returns CDR1 LGHDT and CDR2 YNNKEL (reference sequence). The CDR3 covers 15 residues. CDR3 protein: CASSQVRGRWQTQYF. The CDR3 DNA reads TGTGCCAGCAGCCAAGTTAGGGGCCGGTGGCAGACCCAGTACTTC.

The genes are TRBV7-9 and TRBJ1-1, with 8 nucleotides matching TRBD1. Germline CDR1 SEHNR, CDR2 FQNEAQ (reference sequence). The CDR3 spans 15 residues. The V gene end was trimmed by 8 bases and the J gene end by 2 bases; junction bases not matched to a gene: 10. The CDR3 spells CASAGGAVGNTEAFF. DNA for the CDR3: TGTGCCAGCGCAGGGGGCGCGGTGGGTAACACTGAAGCTTTCTTT.

In regard to this clonotype: Mismatch with germline at one junction end may stem from a read error. The chain combines TRBV20-1 with TRBJ2-7; possibly TRBD1 for D (6 bases). The CDR3 extends over 14 amino acids. Germline V CDR1 and CDR2: DFQATT, SNEGSKA (reference sequence). The CDR3 bases are TGCAGTGCTGACTCGTCGGACAGTCCCTACGGGCAGTACTTC. This gives the protein CSADSSDSPYGQYF.

Points on this clonotype: This sequence may be a read error, since a much larger clone differs from it by one base. This chain links TRBV27 with TRBJ2-1; TRBD2 agrees at 7 bases. The germline V gene has CDR1 MNHEY and CDR2 SMNVEV (reference sequence). The CDR3 runs to 15 residues. V shed 6 bases and J 2 bases; nucleotides not matched to a gene: 7. In DNA form, the CDR3 reads TGTGCCAGCAGGACACTAGCGCGGGCCTACAATGAGCAGTTCTTC. Residues: CASRTLARAYNEQFF.

This clonotype is labeled as large. CDR3 amino acids: CASSDSLEQYF. The CDR3, as DNA: TGTGCCAGCAGCGACTCGTTGGAGCAGTACTTC. The chain uses TRBV27 and TRBJ2-7, with unresolved D. This CDR3 region has 11 residues. V lost 6 bases, J lost 7 bases, and 10 bases lay in between. Germline V lookup: CDR1 MNHEY, CDR2 SMNVEV (reference sequence).

This clonotype is deemed large. The genes are TRBV9 and TRBJ2-3; D uncertain. CDR1 and CDR2 from the germline V gene are SGDLS and YYNGEE. The CDR3 consists of 13 residues. The V end was cut by 0 bases, the J end by 6 bases, with 8 bases between. CDR3 residues: CASSVGGIDTQYF. In nucleotides, the CDR3 is TGTGCCAGCAGCGTAGGTGGAATCGATACGCAGTATTTT. Supplemented by reference TRBV9 and TRBJ2-3, the full variable domain reads DSGVTQTPKHLITATGQRVTLRCSPRSGDLSVYWYQQSLDQGLQFLIQYYNGEERAKGNILERFSAQQFPDLHSELNLSSLELGDSALYFCASSVGGIDTQYFGPGTRLTVL.

This clonotype is classed as large. J is TRBJ2-7 and V is TRBV24-1, with D tentatively TRBD1 (6 bases). Germline assignment: CDR1 KGHDR and CDR2 SFDVKD. Trimming removed 7 bases from V and 11 bases from J, with 20 bases in between. The CDR3 is 13 residues long. CDR3 DNA sequence: TGTGCCACCAGCCGGGACATCCAGACCCAGAAGTACTTC. It encodes CATSRDIQTQKYF.

This clonotype was counted a few times. The V gene is TRBV5-6, the J gene TRBJ2-7, with D uncertain. The CDR3 is 12 amino acids. CDR1 SGHDT and CDR2 YYEEEE come from the germline V gene. Between the trimmed V and J ends, which lost 4 bases and 5 bases, there was a span of 10 bases. The CDR3 loop is CASSQNYDEQYF. CDR3 nucleotide sequence: TGTGCCAGCAGCCAAAACTACGACGAGCAGTACTTC.

This clonotype qualifies as medium-sized. The V and J genes are TRBV24-1 and TRBJ1-1; a weak D match, TRBD1 (6 bases). There are 13 residues in the CDR3. Trimming stripped 7 bases from V and 3 bases from J, with 11 bases between. CDR1 KGHDR and CDR2 SFDVKD come from the germline V gene. The CDR3 spells CATRQGIYTEAFF. In DNA form, the CDR3 reads TGTGCCACCAGGCAGGGGATTTACACTGAAGCTTTCTTT.

Of note for this clonotype: Being one base from a much bigger clone, this may be a read error. The V and J genes are TRBV4-1 and TRBJ1-2; a possible D gene is TRBD1 (6 bases). Germline-derived CDR1 and CDR2 are MGHRA and YSYEKL. The CDR3 contains 12 residues. The DNA for the CDR3 is TGCGCCAACAGCCTAAACAGGGACGGCTACACCTTC. Its translation: CANSLNRDGYTF.

This CDR3 reads CASSEALAHPNTEAFF. The CDR3 DNA reads as TGTGCCAGCAGTGAAGCGTTGGCGCACCCGAACACTGAAGCTTTCTTT. V gene TRBV2 combines with J gene TRBJ1-1; unclear D gene. The CDR3 runs to 16 residues. Looked up from germline, CDR1 is SNHLY and CDR2 is FYNNEI. V gave up 0 bases and J gave up 1 base, with 12 bases separating them.

V gene TRBV27 combines with J gene TRBJ2-3, with D perhaps matching TRBD1 (6 bases). Germline V gene data show CDR1 as MNHEY and CDR2 as SMNVEV (reference sequence). V lost 3 bases, J lost 2 bases, and 12 bases lay in between. The CDR3 sequence is 15 residues long. The CDR3 DNA is TGTGCCAGCAGTTTTCAGTCAGGGGCCACAGATACGCAGTATTTT. This translates into CASSFQSGATDTQYF.

This clonotype is classed as large (0.1 to 1%). This chain joins TRBV4-3 and TRBJ1-1; the D is unclear. V lost 0 bases to trimming and J lost 3 bases, with 8 bases between them. CDR1 and CDR2 from the germline V gene are LGHNA and YSLEER. CDR3 length: 14 residues. CDR3 sequence: CASSQEVSYTEAFF. The CDR3 coding sequence is TGCGCCAGCAGCCAAGAAGTAAGTTACACTGAAGCTTTCTTT.

This clonotype is labeled as medium-sized. The chain combines TRBV11-2 with TRBJ2-1, with D perhaps TRBD2 (5 bases). This CDR3 has 16 amino acids. Trimming took 7 bases from V and 3 from J, leaving 19 bases between them. Germline CDR1 is SGHAT and CDR2 is FQNNGV. The CDR3 DNA reads TGTGCCAGCACCCCCCCCGAGGGTTCCTTCTACAATGAGCAGTTCTTC. Translated, it gives CASTPPEGSFYNEQFF.

The V and J genes are TRBV28 and TRBJ2-3; D might be TRBD1 or TRBD2, each matching 5 bases. CDR1 and CDR2 from the germline V gene are MDHEN and SYDVKM. Trimming cost V 6 bases and J 3 bases, with 16 bases left between them. CDR3 length equals 15 residues. CDR3 DNA sequence: TGTGCCAGCAGCCGACTACCTGAGGGGACAGATACGCAGTATTTT. The encoded protein is CASSRLPEGTDTQYF.

This clonotype has a handful of counts. The chain carries TRBV19 and TRBJ2-2; 8 nucleotides align to TRBD2. Germline assignment: CDR1 LNHDA and CDR2 SQIVND (reference sequence). The CDR3 contains 17 residues. After removal of 3 bases from V and 1 base from J, the junction contained 7 bases not matched to a gene. The CDR3 DNA is TGTGCCAGTAGTATCTCGCCGAGCGGGGGGAACACCGGGGAGCTGTTTTTT. Translating it yields CASSISPSGGNTGELFF.

In its sample, this clonotype ranks as large. This chain connects TRBV7-2 to TRBJ2-3; maybe TRBD2 (7 bases). The CDR3 length is 15 residues. The V gene lost 2 bases and the J gene lost 4 bases, with 13 bases spanning the gap. Germline lookup yields CDR1 SGHTA and CDR2 FQGNSA. The CDR3 loop is CASSLHGGPADTQYF. In DNA form, the CDR3 reads TGTGCCAGCAGCTTACACGGGGGGCCCGCAGATACGCAGTATTTT.

This clonotype is large. This chain connects TRBV2 to TRBJ2-5; no clear D gene. The CDR3 consists of 13 residues. CDR1 is SNHLY and CDR2 is FYNNEI in the germline V gene. Trimming stripped 6 bases from V and 5 bases from J, with 13 bases between. CDR3 coding DNA: TGTGCCAGCAGCGGAGCAGCTCGGGAGACCCAGTACTTC. Amino acids: CASSGAARETQYF.